This TCR beta chain was sequenced during a study of shared clonotypes between healthy human individuals. CDR1 MDHEN and CDR2 SYDVKM come from the germline V gene. CDR3 length: 15 residues. V lost 6 bases to trimming and J lost 2 bases, with 14 bases between them. Measured with immunoSEQ multiplex PCR; TCRdb has only the in-frame clones, and not every one. The sample has around 340,000 clones; around 67% are singletons. As regards this clone: The same CDR3 is also encoded by other DNA sequences in this sample.

V gene TRBV28 combines with J gene TRBJ1-5; D remains ambiguous. This receptor was taken from a man between 25 and 39 years old in good health. Source material: memory CD4+ T cells sorted from blood. Subset: CD45RA-negative fraction. CDR3 in amino acids: CASRFGGVGNQPQHF. In nucleotides, the CDR3 is TGTGCCAGCAGGTTCGGTGGGGTTGGCAATCAGCCCCAGCATTTT.